Below, 24 T cell receptor beta chains from the same sample are listed, as sequenced in a study of STAT5B mutations in CD4+ large granular lymphocyte leukemia. Profiled with immunoSEQ multiplex PCR; TCRdb holds only in-frame clones, not every one. In the table there are around 29,000 clones, roughly 84% of which are singletons. Sequenced sample: CD4+ T cells from blood buffy coats. Every receptor here comes from a human donor in good health.

The chain uses TRBV18 and TRBJ2-1; tentatively, D is TRBD2 (6 bases). Germline CDR1 is KGHSH and CDR2 is LQKENI. V was cut by 3 bases and J by 10 bases, with 13 bases left in between. CDR3 length: 13 amino acids. The CDR3 region is CASSPVREAEQFF. The DNA for the CDR3 is TGTGCCAGCTCACCGGTCAGGGAGGCAGAGCAGTTCTTC.

This clone came up once. V usage is TRBV2 and J usage is TRBJ1-4, with TRBD1 as a possible D gene (6 bases). The CDR3 sequence is 15 residues long. CDR1 is SNHLY and CDR2 is FYNNEI in the germline V gene. V gave up 6 bases and J gave up 8 bases, with 19 bases separating them. CDR3 nucleotides: TGTGCCAGCAGCGTCGGAGGGCAGGGGCAAGAAAAACTGTTTTTT. Residues: CASSVGGQGQEKLFF.

The chain combines TRBV9 with TRBJ1-2; no definite D call. V gave up 1 base and J gave up 8 bases, with 6 bases separating them. Germline V lookup: CDR1 SGDLS, CDR2 YYNGEE. The CDR3 is made up of 11 amino acids. CDR3 nucleotides: TGTGCCAGCAGCGTATTAGGCGGCTACACCTTC. Translating gives CASSVLGGYTF. Full variable domain (outside the CDR3, taken from reference TRBV9 and TRBJ1-2): DSGVTQTPKHLITATGQRVTLRCSPRSGDLSVYWYQQSLDQGLQFLIQYYNGEERAKGNILERFSAQQFPDLHSELNLSSLELGDSALYFCASSVLGGYTFGSGTRLTVV.

The rearrangement uses TRBV2 and TRBJ2-5; 11 bases are a match to TRBD2. Germline V gene sequence: CDR1 SNHLY, CDR2 FYNNEI. The CDR3 runs to 16 residues. J lost 5 bases, V lost 6 bases, and 11 bases had no gene match. This chain's CDR3 is CASSDRLAGGGETQYF. In nucleotides, the CDR3 is TGTGCCAGCAGCGATCGGCTAGCGGGGGGCGGGGAGACCCAGTACTTC.

This chain joins TRBV18 and TRBJ2-6, with D uncertain. CDR3 length: 17 residues. V lost 2 bases, J lost 0 bases, and 11 bases lay in between. CDR1 and CDR2 from the germline V gene are KGHSH and LQKENI. CDR3 coding DNA: TGTGCCAGCTCACCAATCGGCGGAACCTCTGGGGCCAACGTCCTGACTTTC. Protein product: CASSPIGGTSGANVLTF.

The rearrangement uses TRBV6-5 and TRBJ2-2; 7 bases fit TRBD1. Trimming removed 7 bases from V and 8 bases from J; junction bases left unmatched: 13. This CDR3 has 15 amino acids. Germline V lookup: CDR1 MNHEY, CDR2 SVGAGI. The CDR3 coding sequence is TGTGCCAGCATGGCTGCAGACAGGGTAACTGGGGAGCTGTTTTTT. Protein sequence: CASMAADRVTGELFF.

This chain uses TRBV6-5 with TRBJ2-7; 7 bases are a match to TRBD2. The V gene's germline CDR1 is MNHEY and CDR2 SVGAGI. The CDR3 extends over 14 amino acids. The ends lost 8 bases at V and 3 bases at J; junction bases unmatched: 10. CDR3: CASRGMVAGYEQYF. CDR3 DNA: TGTGCCAGCCGTGGGATGGTAGCGGGCTACGAGCAGTACTTC.

The chain has TRBV7-2 and TRBJ2-7; D is undetermined. This CDR3 is 12 amino acids long. CDR1 and CDR2 from the germline V gene are SGHTA and FQGNSA. Trimming removed 5 bases at V and 7 bases at J, with 12 bases between. CDR3 DNA sequence: TGTGCCAGCAGCCCCGGCCTTGGGGAGCAGTACTTC. This translates into CASSPGLGEQYF.

The V call is TRBV5-1, the J call TRBJ1-4, with D perhaps TRBD1 (6 bases). V was shortened by 4 bases and J by 6 bases, with 28 bases between the two germline ends. Per germline, CDR1 SGHRS and CDR2 YFSETQ. This CDR3 contains 19 residues. The CDR3 here is CASSPQWGASLGGDEKLFF. The CDR3 region has the DNA TGCGCCAGCAGCCCCCAATGGGGGGCCAGCCTAGGAGGGGATGAAAAACTGTTTTTT.

The CDR3 here is CASSLGLQGVGNTIYF. CDR3 nucleotide sequence: TGTGCCAGCAGCTTAGGCCTCCAGGGAGTGGGAAACACCATATATTTT. The chain employs TRBV13 and TRBJ1-3; D is possibly TRBD1 (5 bases). V lost 0 bases and J 4 bases, leaving 13 bases between the germline ends. The CDR3 is made up of 16 amino acids. The germline V gene encodes CDR1 PRHDT and CDR2 FYEKMQ (reference sequence).

Of note for this clone: At one end the junction does not follow the germline gene, possibly because of a read error. This sequence joins TRBV18 and TRBJ2-2; tentative D call: TRBD2 (5 bases). This CDR3 region has 16 residues. Germline V gene data show CDR1 as KGHSH and CDR2 as LQKENI. The CDR3 region is CASSPPTHVDTGKLFF. The CDR3 bases are TGTGCCAGCTCACCACCAACGCATGTCGACACCGGGAAGCTGTTTTTT.

J is TRBJ2-1 and V is TRBV6-1; D is uncertain. V was pared by 2 bases and J by 3 bases, with 8 bases between. The germline V gene encodes CDR1 MNHNS and CDR2 SASEGT. This CDR3 is 14 amino acids long. The CDR3 loop reads CASSEIQFYNEQFF. Here the CDR3 DNA reads TGTGCCAGCAGTGAAATACAGTTCTACAATGAGCAGTTCTTC.

Turning to this clone: Other DNA sequences of this sample code for an identical CDR3. DNA for the CDR3: TGTGCCAGCAGCTTAACGGGGGGGGAGACCCAGTACTTC. Residues: CASSLTGGETQYF. V and J are TRBV7-2 and TRBJ2-5, with TRBD2 matching over 8 bases. This CDR3 comprises 13 residues. Germline V CDR1 and CDR2: SGHTA, FQGNSA. Trimming at V came to 2 bases and at J to 5 bases, leaving 1 base not matched to a gene.

The chain employs TRBV6-5 and TRBJ1-1; D might be TRBD1 (6 bases). This CDR3 has 14 residues. CDR1 is MNHEY, CDR2 SVGAGI, per germline. Deletions cut 2 bases from V and 5 bases from J, with 12 bases between. CDR3 in amino acids: CASSYVGGRTEAFF. The CDR3 DNA follows: TGTGCCAGCAGTTACGTGGGGGGCAGGACTGAAGCTTTCTTT.

This sequence joins TRBV10-1 and TRBJ1-1, with a weak D call TRBD1 (5 bases). CDR3 length: 13 amino acids. V lost 4 bases to trimming and J lost 6 bases, with 12 bases between them. CDR1 is WNHNN, CDR2 SYGVQD, per germline (reference sequence). CDR3: CASSAGVNAEAFF. CDR3 coding DNA: TGCGCCAGCAGTGCGGGGGTAAACGCTGAAGCTTTCTTT.

DNA of the CDR3: TGCACCAGCAGCCAACACCTAGTGGGGAGCACAGATACGCAGTATTTT. Translating it yields CTSSQHLVGSTDTQYF. The chain couples TRBV1 to TRBJ2-3. TRBV1 is a pseudogene. The CDR3 sequence is 16 residues long.

The gene calls are TRBV10-3 and TRBJ1-6; 7 positions agree with TRBD1. Trimming at V came to 6 bases and at J to 7 bases, leaving 3 bases not matched to a gene. The CDR3 contains 13 residues. CDR1 and CDR2 from the germline V gene are ENHRY and SYGVKD. The CDR3 region is CAIRTTGNSPLHF. The CDR3 coding sequence is TGTGCCATCAGAACGACAGGGAATTCACCCCTCCACTTT.

The genes are TRBV4-3 and TRBJ1-4; 9 bases map to TRBD1. This CDR3 region has 16 residues. V lost 4 bases to trimming and J lost 7 bases; unmatched junction nucleotides: 10. CDR1 is LGHNA, CDR2 YSLEER, per germline. The CDR3 coding sequence is TGCGCCAGCAGCCGGGCCCCCGGGACAGGGACTGAAAAACTGTTTTTT. This translates into CASSRAPGTGTEKLFF.

This chain connects TRBV6-4 to TRBJ1-1; 11 bases agree with TRBD1. The CDR3 is 15 amino acids. With V trimmed by 4 bases and J by 7 bases, 8 bases remained unmatched. Germline V lookup: CDR1 MRHNA, CDR2 SNTAGT. The CDR3 region is CASSASGTGGSEAFF. CDR3 DNA sequence: TGTGCCAGCAGTGCCTCCGGGACAGGGGGGAGTGAAGCTTTCTTT.

This clone was recorded once. The genes are TRBV9 and TRBJ2-7; D remains unclear. Between the trimmed V and J ends, which lost 0 bases and 7 bases, there was a span of 14 bases. This CDR3 region has 14 residues. CDR1 is SGDLS, CDR2 YYNGEE, per germline. CDR3 amino acids: CASSVAGQQREQYF. In nucleotides, the CDR3 is TGTGCCAGCAGCGTAGCTGGGCAGCAGCGTGAGCAGTACTTC.

The rearrangement links TRBV7-2 to TRBJ2-2; D is undetermined. Germline CDR1 and CDR2: SGHTA and FQGNSA. CDR3 length: 16 amino acids. The V gene lost 0 bases and the J gene lost 7 bases, with 15 bases spanning the gap. The CDR3 DNA reads TGTGCCAGCAGCTTAGCGCCTTTAGCAGGTAGCGGGGAGCTGTTTTTT. Amino acids: CASSLAPLAGSGELFF.

The chain employs TRBV23-1 and TRBJ2-7, with a weak D call TRBD1 (5 bases). TRBV23-1 is placed among ORFs of uncertain function. CDR3 size: 15 residues. The ends were cut back, 2 bases at V and 13 bases at J, with 24 bases in the middle. CDR3 in amino acids: CASSQMGPRVWGSYV. The CDR3 DNA reads TGCGCCAGCAGTCAAATGGGTCCAAGAGTGTGGGGCAGTTACGTC.

The chain recombines TRBV7-9 with TRBJ1-3, with TRBD1 matching over 8 bases. Trimming cost V 1 base and J 1 base; bases outside gene matches: 0. This CDR3 is 15 amino acids long. Germline CDR1 SEHNR, CDR2 FQNEAQ (reference sequence). CDR3 sequence reads: CASSLDRGSGNTIYF. In DNA, the CDR3 is TGTGCCAGCAGCTTAGACAGGGGGTCTGGAAACACCATATATTTT.

This rearrangement joins TRBV28 to TRBJ2-3; TRBD2 agrees at 16 bases. The CDR3 length is 17 residues. Germline assignment: CDR1 MDHEN and CDR2 SYDVKM. V shed 3 bases, J shed 4 bases, and the junction held 4 bases outside the gene matches. The CDR3 DNA follows: TGTGCCAGCAGTTTGGGACTAGCGGGGGGGCAGGCAGATACGCAGTATTTT. It specifies CASSLGLAGGQADTQYF.